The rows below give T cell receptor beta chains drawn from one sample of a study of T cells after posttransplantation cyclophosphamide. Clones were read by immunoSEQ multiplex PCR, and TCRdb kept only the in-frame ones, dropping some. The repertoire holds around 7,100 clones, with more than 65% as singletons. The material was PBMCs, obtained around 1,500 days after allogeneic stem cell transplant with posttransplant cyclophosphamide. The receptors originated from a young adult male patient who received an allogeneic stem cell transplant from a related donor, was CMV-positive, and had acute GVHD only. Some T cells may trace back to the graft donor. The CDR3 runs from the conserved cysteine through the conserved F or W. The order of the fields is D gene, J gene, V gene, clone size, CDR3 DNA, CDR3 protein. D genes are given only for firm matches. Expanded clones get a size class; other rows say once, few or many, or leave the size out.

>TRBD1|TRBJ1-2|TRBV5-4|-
TGTGCCAGCAGCTTGGGACAGGGTGGTTACTATGGCTACACCTTC
CASSLGQGGYYGYTF
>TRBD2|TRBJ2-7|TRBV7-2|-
TGTGCCAGCAGCAGTAGCGGGGGATCGTCCTACGAGCAGTACTTC
CASSSSGGSSYEQYF
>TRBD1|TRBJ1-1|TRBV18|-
TGTGCCAGCTCACTTACACAGGGGATCATCCGGAACACTGAAGCTTTCTTT
CASSLTQGIIRNTEAFF
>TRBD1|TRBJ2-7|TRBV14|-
TGTGCCAGCAGTCTGGGACAGGGTGGAGAGCAGTACTTC
CASSLGQGGEQYF
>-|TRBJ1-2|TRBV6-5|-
TGTGCCAGCAGGCCCCGGGGGGGACCGTTTGCCTTC
CASRPRGGPFAF
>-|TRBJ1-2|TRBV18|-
TGTGCCAGCTCTCGAGAGACTCACTATGGCTACACCTTC
CASSRETHYGYTF
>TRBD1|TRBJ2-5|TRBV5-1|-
TGCGCCAGCAGCTTGCGGGGGACAGGGGGCCGGGAGACCCAGTACTTC
CASSLRGTGGRETQYF
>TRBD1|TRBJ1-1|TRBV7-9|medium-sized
TGTGCCAGCAGCGCCCCGGGACAGGGGGCTACTGAAGCTTTCTTT
CASSAPGQGATEAFF
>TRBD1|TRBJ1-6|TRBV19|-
TGTGCCAGTAGCCACCTTCCCCCGGGACAGGAGTCACCCCTCCACTTT
CASSHLPPGQESPLHF
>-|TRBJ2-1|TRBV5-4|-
TGTGCCAGCAGCCAGGAGGGGGGGCGGGACAATGAGCAGTTCTTC
CASSQEGGRDNEQFF
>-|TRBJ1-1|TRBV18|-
TGTGCCAGCTCATCACAAGCAGGGATTGAAGCTTTCTTT
CASSSQAGIEAFF
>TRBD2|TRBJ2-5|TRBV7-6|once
TGTGCCAGCAGTTTTGTCCCGGGACTAGCGGACCAAGAGACCCAGTACTTC
CASSFVPGLADQETQYF
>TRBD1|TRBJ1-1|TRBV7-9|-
TGTGCCAGCAGCCCGGGGACAGGGGGGGACACTGAAGCTTTCTTT
CASSPGTGGDTEAFF
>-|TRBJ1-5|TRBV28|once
TGTGCCAGCAGTTTGTCAAGTCCTGAGCATTCGCATTTT
CASSLSSPEHSHF
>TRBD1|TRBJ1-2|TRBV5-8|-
TGTGCCAGCAGCCAGACGGGACAGGGCTATGGCTACACCTTC
CASSQTGQGYGYTF
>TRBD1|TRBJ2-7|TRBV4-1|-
TGCGCCAGCAGCCAAGGGACAGGATCTCAATACGAGCAGTACTTC
CASSQGTGSQYEQYF
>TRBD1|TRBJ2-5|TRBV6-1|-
TGTGCCAGCAGTGAAGTGGGCAGGGGGCAAGAGACCCAGTACTTC
CASSEVGRGQETQYF
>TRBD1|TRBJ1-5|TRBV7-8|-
TGTGCCAGCAGCTTAGGGACAGGGCATAGCAATCAGCCCCAGCATTTT
CASSLGTGHSNQPQHF
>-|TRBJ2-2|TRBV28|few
TGTGCCAGCAGTTTTTCAGGGTTTCAGGCCGGGGAGCTGTTTTTT
CASSFSGFQAGELFF
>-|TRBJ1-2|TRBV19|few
TGTGCCAGTAACAGGCAGAACTATGGCTACACCTTC
CASNRQNYGYTF
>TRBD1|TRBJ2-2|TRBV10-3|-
TGTGCCATCCGTACGACAGGGGGTGTCGGGGAGCTGTTTTTT
CAIRTTGGVGELFF
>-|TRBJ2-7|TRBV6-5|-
TGTGCCAGCAGTTACAGGGGGTCCTACGAGCAGTACTTC
CASSYRGSYEQYF